This entry is about one T cell receptor (beta chain). Its specificity is not known. This entry belongs to a study of cytomegalovirus exposure and HLA in healthy donors. The overall study: Drawn from HLA-typed donors, 80 million to 100 million unique TCRs were held in an early data release. General study findings and limits: A prior analysis recorded that most TCR beta V segments were productive about 87% or about 30% of the time. It emerged from a later analysis that several of the most significant clusters appeared to be linked to common viral pathogens.

The PCR was carried out with 60 Vbeta primers and 13 Jbeta primers. In the study's own analysis: Later analysis identified 80 million to 85 million unique TCR beta chains, roughly 11 million shared. Sequencing was performed with immunoSEQ multiplex PCR; in TCRdb, only in-frame clones are kept and a portion is missing. V, J and clone size derive from that table, while D and trimming were established from the DNA sequence. The sample shows roughly 96,000 clones, about 70% of them seen only once. This CDR3 is 16 amino acids long. Germline loops: CDR1 SGHTA, CDR2 FQGNSA. The germline V and J ends were trimmed by 4 bases and 9 bases, with 19 bases remaining between them.

The TCR comes from a woman between 65 and 79 years old in good health and CMV-seropositive. Sample: PBMCs. This chain links TRBV7-2 with TRBJ1-6; a weak D match, TRBD1 (6 bases). CDR3 amino acids: CASSSGQLGAGSPLHF. CDR3 coding DNA: TGTGCCAGCAGCTCGGGCCAGCTGGGGGCCGGTTCACCCCTCCACTTT.